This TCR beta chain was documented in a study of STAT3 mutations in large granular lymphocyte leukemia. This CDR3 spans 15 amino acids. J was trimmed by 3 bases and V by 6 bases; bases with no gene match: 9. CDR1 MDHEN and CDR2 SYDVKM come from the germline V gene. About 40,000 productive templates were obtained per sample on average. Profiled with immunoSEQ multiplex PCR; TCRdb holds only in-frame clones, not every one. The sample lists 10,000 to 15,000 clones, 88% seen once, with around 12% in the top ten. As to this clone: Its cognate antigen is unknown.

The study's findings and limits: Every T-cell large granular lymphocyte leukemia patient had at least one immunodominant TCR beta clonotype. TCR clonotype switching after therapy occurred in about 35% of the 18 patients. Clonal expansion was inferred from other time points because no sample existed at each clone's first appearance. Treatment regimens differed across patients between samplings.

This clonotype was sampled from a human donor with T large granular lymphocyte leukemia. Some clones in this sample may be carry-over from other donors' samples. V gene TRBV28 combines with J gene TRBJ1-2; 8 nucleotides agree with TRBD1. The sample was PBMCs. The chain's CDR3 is CASRKRGGQDYGYTF. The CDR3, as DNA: TGTGCCAGCAGGAAGCGAGGGGGACAGGACTATGGCTACACCTTC.